This is a list of T cell receptor beta chains from one sample in a study of beta chain features in type 1 diabetes. Measured with immunoSEQ multiplex PCR; TCRdb has only the in-frame clones, and not every one. The sample contains some 190,000 clones, roughly 8% of which appear only once. Sequencing was performed on central memory CD4+ T cells from blood. These TCRs come from a woman in her 40s with type 1 diabetes. The CDR3 runs from the conserved cysteine through the conserved F or W.

v_gene	j_gene	CDR3aa
TRBV5-4	TRBJ2-6	CASSEGLTGANVLTF
TRBV7-2	TRBJ2-3	CASSRDSGSGTDTQYF
TRBV18	TRBJ1-1	CASSLGARTEAFF
TRBV6-5	TRBJ2-5	CASSPRATSQETQYF
TRBV7-6	TRBJ2-7	CASSLEAGPYEQYF
TRBV30	TRBJ2-3	CAWSVSAGDADTQYF
TRBV4-1	TRBJ2-2	CASSQEGVSGELFF
TRBV7-2	TRBJ1-1	CASSPNVQVNTEAFF
TRBV9	TRBJ1-2	CASSTRDSLYHYGYTF
TRBV7-2	TRBJ2-5	CASSLGGGAETQYF
TRBV30	TRBJ1-2	CAWSVSQSYGYTF